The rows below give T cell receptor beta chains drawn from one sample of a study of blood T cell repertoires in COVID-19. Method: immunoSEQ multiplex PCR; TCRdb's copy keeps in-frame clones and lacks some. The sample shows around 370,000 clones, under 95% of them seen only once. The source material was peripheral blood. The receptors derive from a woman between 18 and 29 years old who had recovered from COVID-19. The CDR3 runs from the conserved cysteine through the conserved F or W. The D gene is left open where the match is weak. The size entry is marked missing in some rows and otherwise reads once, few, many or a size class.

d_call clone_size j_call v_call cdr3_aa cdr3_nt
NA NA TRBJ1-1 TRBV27 CASSLVRGGTEAFF TGTGCCAGCAGTTTAGTGAGGGGAGGCACTGAAGCTTTCTTT
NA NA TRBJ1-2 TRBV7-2 CASSASRAGADGYTF TGTGCCAGCAGCGCCAGCAGGGCAGGGGCGGATGGCTACACCTTC
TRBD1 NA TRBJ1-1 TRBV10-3 CAIKSLGQGSPNTEAFF TGTGCCATTAAATCGCTGGGACAGGGTTCCCCGAACACTGAAGCTTTCTTT
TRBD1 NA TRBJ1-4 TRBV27 CASSSGTGMRKLFF TGTGCCAGCAGTTCCGGGACAGGAATGAGGAAACTGTTTTTT
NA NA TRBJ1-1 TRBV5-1 CASRNPQNEAFF TGCGCCAGCCGAAACCCACAGAATGAAGCTTTCTTT
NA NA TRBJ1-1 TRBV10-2 CASSVWGDTEAFF TGCGCCAGCAGTGTCTGGGGGGACACTGAAGCTTTCTTT
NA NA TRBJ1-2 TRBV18 CASSPGGRPNYGYTF TGTGCCAGCTCACCGGGAGGACGGCCGAACTATGGCTACACCTTC
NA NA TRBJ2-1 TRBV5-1 CASSLGGGRTYNEQFF TGCGCCAGCAGCTTGGGAGGGGGAAGGACCTACAATGAGCAGTTCTTC
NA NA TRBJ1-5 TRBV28 CASRQFSNQPQHF TGTGCCAGCAGACAATTTAGCAATCAGCCCCAGCATTTT
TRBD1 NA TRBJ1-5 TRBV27 CASGKPTGGSGNQPQHF TGTGCCAGCGGCAAGCCAACAGGGGGCTCGGGCAATCAGCCCCAGCATTTT
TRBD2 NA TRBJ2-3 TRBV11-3 CASSPRLAEGTDTQYF TGTGCCAGCAGCCCCCGACTAGCGGAAGGCACAGATACGCAGTATTTT
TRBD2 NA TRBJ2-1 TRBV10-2 CASKLAGGPNEQFF TGCGCCAGCAAACTAGCGGGAGGGCCCAATGAGCAGTTCTTC
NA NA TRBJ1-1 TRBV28 CASSEGSPNTEAFF TGTGCCAGCAGTGAGGGTTCCCCGAACACTGAAGCTTTCTTT
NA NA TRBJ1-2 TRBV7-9 CASSRAGTQNNYGYTF TGTGCCAGCAGCCGAGCCGGGACACAGAATAACTATGGCTACACCTTC
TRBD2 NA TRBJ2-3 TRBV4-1 CASSQEPSGTDTQYF TGCGCCAGCAGCCAAGAGCCTAGCGGGACAGATACGCAGTATTTT
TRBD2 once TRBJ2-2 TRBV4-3 CASSPRLAGVMGAGELFF TGCGCCAGCAGCCCCCGACTAGCGGGAGTCATGGGGGCCGGGGAGCTGTTTTTT
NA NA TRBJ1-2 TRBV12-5 CARDGGGNYGYTF TGTGCTAGGGACGGCGGAGGCAACTATGGCTACACCTTC
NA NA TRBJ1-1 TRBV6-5 CASSYMGAYTEAFF TGTGCCAGCAGTTACATGGGGGCGTACACTGAAGCTTTCTTT